A selection of T cell receptor beta chains follows, all from one sample in a study of blood T cell repertoires in COVID-19. The data were produced by immunoSEQ multiplex PCR, yet TCRdb's version contains in-frame clones alone and is incomplete. The repertoire holds about 250,000 clones, with about 83% as singletons. Sample: peripheral blood. The source of these receptors is a man aged 80 or over with acute or convalescent COVID-19. Each CDR3 is given with its conserved first and last residue. Each record gives: J gene, clone size, V gene, D gene, CDR3 protein, CDR3 DNA. The D gene is left open where the match is weak. Not every row has a clone size; where given, it reads once, few, many or a size class.

>TRBJ1-6|.|TRBV3-1/TRBV3-2|.
CASRETAISASYNSPLHF
TGTGCCAGCAGAGAGACAGCGATTTCGGCGTCCTATAATTCACCCCTCCACTTT
>TRBJ1-2|.|TRBV7-9|.
CASSSDSDYGYTF
TGTGCCAGCAGCTCCGACTCAGACTATGGCTACACCTTC
>TRBJ1-1|.|TRBV7-6|.
CASSLSRSTEAFF
TGTGCCAGCAGTTTGAGCCGGAGCACTGAAGCTTTCTTT
>TRBJ1-6|.|TRBV7-2|TRBD1
CASSLGQGGSSPLHF
TGTGCCAGCAGCTTAGGACAGGGGGGTTCTTCACCCCTCCACTTT
>TRBJ2-5|.|TRBV3-1/TRBV3-2|.
CASSQWAEETQYF
TGTGCCAGCAGCCAATGGGCAGAAGAGACCCAGTACTTC
>TRBJ2-7|.|TRBV18|.
CASSPSSYEQYF
TGTGCCAGCTCACCTTCTTCCTACGAGCAGTACTTC
>TRBJ2-7|.|TRBV7-9|.
CASSLARGYSYEQYF
TGTGCCAGCAGCTTAGCGCGAGGGTACTCCTACGAGCAGTACTTC
>TRBJ2-1|.|TRBV29-1|TRBD2
CSAAAGVNEQFF
TGCAGCGCGGCAGCGGGAGTCAATGAGCAGTTCTTC
>TRBJ2-3|.|TRBV9|TRBD2
CASSASGGLADTQYF
TGTGCCAGCAGCGCTAGCGGGGGGCTCGCAGATACGCAGTATTTT
>TRBJ2-1|few|TRBV7-9|TRBD2
CASSPTSGSYNEQFF
TGTGCCAGCAGCCCGACTAGCGGGTCCTACAATGAGCAGTTCTTC
>TRBJ2-7|.|TRBV29-1|TRBD1
CSVVGQGAYEQYF
TGCAGCGTTGTGGGACAGGGGGCTTACGAGCAGTACTTC
>TRBJ1-3|.|TRBV15|.
CATSRVRQTIAGNTIYF
TGTGCCACCAGCAGAGTCCGCCAGACAATCGCCGGAAACACCATATATTTT
>TRBJ2-5|.|TRBV7-6|TRBD1
CASSLTGFNKETQYF
TGTGCCAGCAGCTTGACAGGGTTTAACAAAGAGACCCAGTACTTC
>TRBJ1-5|.|TRBV28|TRBD1
CASSLSGGGNQPQHF
TGTGCCAGCAGTTTATCAGGGGGCGGAAATCAGCCCCAGCATTTT
>TRBJ2-2|few|TRBV7-9|.
CASSLDGWSLFF
TGTGCCAGCAGCTTAGACGGTTGGTCACTGTTTTTT
>TRBJ2-5|.|TRBV28|.
CASSKQGPRQETQYF
TGTGCCAGCAGTAAACAGGGACCCCGACAAGAGACCCAGTACTTC
>TRBJ1-5|.|TRBV27|TRBD1
CASSDNDSDRGDQPQHF
TGTGCCAGCAGTGATAACGATAGCGACAGGGGCGATCAGCCCCAGCATTTT
>TRBJ1-1|.|TRBV2|TRBD1
CASSSGTGGYHTEAFF
TGTGCCAGCAGTTCGGGGACAGGGGGCTACCACACTGAAGCTTTCTTT
>TRBJ2-7|.|TRBV18|TRBD2
CASSPGLAGTYEQYF
TGTGCCAGCTCACCGGGACTAGCGGGAACCTACGAGCAGTACTTC
>TRBJ1-6|.|TRBV27|.
CASSPRGAGPLHF
TGTGCCAGCAGTCCCCGGGGGGCCGGGCCCCTCCACTTT
>TRBJ2-7|.|TRBV6-1|TRBD1
CASSDLIRGLYEQYF
TGTGCCAGCAGTGACCTAATCAGGGGGCTCTACGAGCAGTACTTC
>TRBJ1-1|.|TRBV5-1|.
CASRPSDLNTEAFF
TGCGCCAGCAGGCCCTCCGACTTGAACACTGAAGCTTTCTTT
>TRBJ2-1|.|TRBV7-3|TRBD2
CASSFGGSDNEQFF
TGTGCCAGCAGCTTTGGCGGGAGCGACAATGAGCAGTTCTTC
>TRBJ2-7|.|TRBV6-4|.
CASKGRGYEQYF
TGTGCCAGCAAGGGCAGGGGCTACGAGCAGTACTTC
>TRBJ1-6|.|TRBV30|TRBD1
CACDRDRPSSYNSPLHF
TGTGCCTGCGACCGGGACAGGCCGAGCTCCTATAATTCACCCCTCCACTTT
>TRBJ2-5|.|TRBV5-1|TRBD1
CASSLGARGIEETQYF
TGCGCCAGCAGCTTGGGCGCCAGGGGGATAGAAGAGACCCAGTACTTC
>TRBJ1-3|once|TRBV5-6|.
CASSLVWTYFLTSGNTIYF
TGTGCCAGCAGCTTAGTATGGACATACTTTCTTACCTCTGGAAACACCATATATTTT
>TRBJ1-2|.|TRBV28|.
CASSLSGTSGDGYTF
TGTGCCAGCAGTTTATCCGGCACCTCAGGGGATGGCTACACCTTC
>TRBJ2-1|.|TRBV19|TRBD1
CATTGQSYNEQFF
TGTGCCACTACGGGACAGTCTTACAATGAGCAGTTCTTC
>TRBJ2-3|.|TRBV25-1|TRBD2
CASSLAGGDTQYF
TGTGCCAGCAGCCTAGCGGGAGGAGATACGCAGTATTTT
>TRBJ1-2|once|TRBV28|.
CASSFGPQTLTF
TGTGCCAGCAGTTTTGGGCCCCAAACCCTCACCTTC
>TRBJ2-3|.|TRBV29-1|TRBD2
CSVEGTSGMGTDTQYF
TGCAGCGTTGAAGGGACTAGCGGGATGGGCACAGATACGCAGTATTTT
>TRBJ2-1|once|TRBV6-5|.
CASGYRDRITNEQFF
TGTGCCAGCGGATACAGGGACCGAATAACCAATGAGCAGTTCTTC
>TRBJ2-2|.|TRBV5-6|.
CASSPNTGELFF
TGTGCCAGCAGCCCAAACACCGGGGAGCTGTTTTTT
>TRBJ2-2|.|TRBV28|TRBD2
CASSSSGANTGELFF
TGTGCCAGCAGTTCGAGCGGGGCGAACACCGGGGAGCTGTTTTTT
>TRBJ1-6|.|TRBV11-2|.
CASSLAQGGSPLHF
TGTGCCAGCAGCTTAGCCCAGGGAGGGTCACCCCTCCACTTT
>TRBJ2-5|.|TRBV13|.
CASSSRLEYQETQYF
TGTGCCAGCAGCTCCCGACTAGAGTACCAAGAGACCCAGTACTTC
>TRBJ1-6|.|TRBV6-5|.
CASSYGTDSSPLHF
TGTGCCAGCAGTTACGGCACAGATTCTTCACCCCTCCACTTT
>TRBJ2-7|few|TRBV11-2|.
CASSPTRGGPYEQYF
TGTGCCAGCAGTCCAACGAGGGGGGGTCCCTACGAGCAGTACTTC
>TRBJ2-6|.|TRBV14|.
CASSQAGSGANVLTF
TGTGCCAGCAGCCAAGCGGGGTCTGGGGCCAACGTCCTGACTTTC
>TRBJ2-5|.|TRBV7-3|.
CASSPGTARETQYF
TGTGCCAGCAGCCCAGGGACTGCGAGGGAGACCCAGTACTTC
>TRBJ2-1|.|TRBV7-9|.
CASSSDRSSYNEQFF
TGTGCCAGCAGCTCCGACAGGAGCTCCTACAATGAGCAGTTCTTC
>TRBJ2-3|.|TRBV10-3|.
CAISDVRGDTQYF
TGTGCCATCAGCGATGTCAGAGGAGATACGCAGTATTTT
>TRBJ1-2|.|TRBV5-4|.
CASSGGAGNYGYTF
TGTGCCAGCAGCGGGGGGGCGGGGAACTATGGCTACACCTTC
>TRBJ2-2|.|TRBV5-4|TRBD1
CASSLALQGAMAGELFF
TGTGCCAGCAGCTTGGCCCTACAGGGGGCGATGGCCGGGGAGCTGTTTTTT
>TRBJ1-1|.|TRBV6-5|TRBD1
CASSPRDSSPEAFF
TGTGCCAGCAGTCCCCGGGACAGTTCCCCTGAAGCTTTCTTT
>TRBJ1-6|.|TRBV3-1/TRBV3-2|.
CASSSNVVSPLHF
TGTGCCAGCAGTTCGAATGTAGTCTCACCCCTCCACTTT
>TRBJ1-1|once|TRBV29-1|.
CSAGQGSLNTEAFF
TGCAGCGCAGGGCAGGGCTCCCTGAACACTGAAGCTTTCTTT
>TRBJ2-3|.|TRBV6-5|.
CASRDSPNSADTQYF
TGTGCCAGCAGGGACAGCCCAAATTCCGCAGATACGCAGTATTTT
>TRBJ2-1|.|TRBV28|TRBD1
CASVLDRNYNEQFF
TGTGCCAGCGTACTGGACAGGAACTACAATGAGCAGTTCTTC
>TRBJ1-3|.|TRBV12-5|TRBD1
CASGQRLRGTGGCGNTIYF
TGTGCTAGTGGGCAGAGACTCAGGGGGACAGGGGGCTGTGGAAACACCATATATTTT
>TRBJ2-7|once|TRBV5-1|.
CASSLGQGLGEQYF
TGCGCCAGCAGCTTGGGGCAGGGATTGGGCGAGCAGTACTTC
>TRBJ1-3|.|TRBV10-3|.
CAISEDRIPGNTIYF
TGTGCCATCAGTGAAGACAGGATCCCAGGAAACACCATATATTTT
>TRBJ1-1|.|TRBV2|TRBD1
CASSEATGIMRAFF
TGTGCCAGCAGTGAAGCGACAGGGATTATGCGAGCTTTCTTT
>TRBJ2-7|.|TRBV7-3|TRBD2
CASSLGGSPTYEQYF
TGTGCCAGCAGCTTGGGAGGGTCTCCTACGTACGAGCAGTACTTC